Below, 23 T cell receptor beta chains from the same sample are listed, as sequenced in a study of blood T cell repertoires in COVID-19. The protocol was immunoSEQ multiplex PCR, while the TCRdb copy is restricted to in-frame clones and leaves out a portion. The sample lists approximately 150,000 clones, roughly 84% occurring once. Sample: PBMCs or T cells enriched from blood (not recorded which). These receptors all stem from a human donor with acute COVID-19. The donor label of this sample is uncertain.

The chain links TRBV3-1 (or the pseudogene TRBV3-2) to TRBJ2-3; 7 bases are shared with TRBD1. The CDR3 runs to 15 residues. The trim removed 4 bases at V and 4 bases at J, leaving 8 bases unmatched. Germline V gene sequence: CDR1 LGHDT, CDR2 YNNKEL (reference sequence). The CDR3 here is CASSLLTGWPDTQYF. The CDR3 nucleotides are TGTGCCAGCAGCCTCCTGACAGGGTGGCCAGATACGCAGTATTTT.

This rearrangement joins TRBV18 to TRBJ2-2; 8 nucleotides agree with TRBD1. There are 16 residues in the CDR3. Germline CDR1 is KGHSH and CDR2 is LQKENI. The V and J ends lost 3 bases and 1 base, in that order; junction bases with no gene match: 4. The CDR3 nucleotides read TGTGCCAGCTCACCTTCAGGGGGCGAGAACACCGGGGAGCTGTTTTTT. Protein: CASSPSGGENTGELFF.

The chain links TRBV5-6 to TRBJ2-7; D ambiguous. V lost 0 bases to trimming and J lost 5 bases, with 12 bases between them. This CDR3 has 14 amino acids. The germline V gene encodes CDR1 SGHDT and CDR2 YYEEEE. The CDR3 here is CASSLGWAPNEQYF. In nucleotides, the CDR3 is TGTGCCAGCAGCTTGGGGTGGGCCCCCAACGAGCAGTACTTC.

V usage is TRBV24-1 and J usage is TRBJ2-1, with TRBD2 identical over 10 bases. The CDR3 sequence is 17 residues long. Germline V CDR1 and CDR2: KGHDR, SFDVKD. With 1 base clipped from V and 12 bases from J, the junction kept 14 bases outside the gene matches. In DNA form, the CDR3 reads TGTGCCACCAGTGATTTCGACCTAGCGGGGGCTACCTTGGGGCAGTTCTTC. Its translation: CATSDFDLAGATLGQFF.

The chain is built from TRBV4-3 and TRBJ1-2, with a tentative D call TRBD1 (5 bases). The CDR3 is 15 residues long. Per the germline V gene, CDR1 is LGHNA and CDR2 is YSLEER. With 0 bases removed from V and 7 bases from J, the gap between germline ends came to 15 bases. The CDR3 here is CASSQDPQGVFGYTF. The CDR3 DNA follows: TGCGCCAGCAGCCAAGATCCCCAGGGCGTTTTTGGCTACACCTTC.

This chain joins TRBV5-1 and TRBJ1-2, with 8 bases identical to TRBD1. V dropped 4 bases and J dropped 1; count of bases not matched to a gene: 6. Germline V gives CDR1 SGHRS, CDR2 YFSETQ. The CDR3 is 15 amino acids. The CDR3 DNA follows: TGCGCCAGCAGCCCGGGACAGGCGGTTAACTATGGCTACACCTTC. It codes for CASSPGQAVNYGYTF.

As to this clone: Other DNA sequences from this sample encode an identical CDR3 as well. V is TRBV10-2 and J is TRBJ2-2; possibly TRBD1 for D (6 bases). This CDR3 contains 14 residues. Germline assignment: CDR1 WSHSY and CDR2 SAAADI. V lost 3 bases, J lost 5 bases, and 10 bases lay in between. CDR3 DNA sequence: TGCGCCAGCAGTGACAGGGGTGGGACCGGGGAGCTGTTTTTT. It specifies CASSDRGGTGELFF.

The genes are TRBV9 and TRBJ1-2, with 8 bases aligning to TRBD1. Trimming removed 1 base from V and 8 bases from J; junction bases left unmatched: 4. The CDR3 has 13 residues. Germline values: CDR1 SGDLS, CDR2 YYNGEE. CDR3 sequence: CASSVLTGVGYTF. CDR3 DNA: TGTGCCAGCAGCGTACTGACAGGGGTGGGCTACACCTTC.

This chain joins TRBV2 and TRBJ1-6, with D perhaps matching TRBD1 (6 bases). Trimming removed 5 bases from V and 5 bases from J, with 13 bases in between. From germline, CDR1 is SNHLY and CDR2 FYNNEI. The CDR3 is made up of 15 amino acids. This CDR3 reads CASSPDSFNNSPLHF. CDR3 coding DNA: TGTGCCAGCAGTCCGGACAGTTTTAATAATTCACCCCTCCACTTT. The variable domain in full, completed from reference TRBV2 and TRBJ1-6, reads EPEVTQTPSHQVTQMGQEVILRCVPISNHLYFYWYRQILGQKVEFLVSFYNNEISEKSEIFDDQFSVERPDGSNFTLKIRSTKLEDSAMYFCASSPDSFNNSPLHFGNGTRLTVT.

This chain joins TRBV5-6 and TRBJ2-7; perhaps TRBD2 as D (5 bases). V was clipped by 4 bases and J by 3 bases, with 14 bases between them. CDR1 and CDR2 from the germline V gene are SGHDT and YYEEEE. This CDR3 is 14 amino acids long. CDR3 bases: TGTGCCAGCAGCCCGGCGGGCTTTCACTACGAGCAGTACTTC. This sequence encodes CASSPAGFHYEQYF.

V usage is TRBV7-6 and J usage is TRBJ2-7; 8 nucleotides agree with TRBD1. Germline CDR1 SGHVS, CDR2 FNYEAQ. The CDR3 runs 14 residues. With V trimmed by 1 base and J by 6 bases, 5 bases remained unmatched. CDR3 sequence reads: CASSLGSGGGEQYF. CDR3 sequence (DNA): TGTGCCAGCAGCTTAGGTTCAGGGGGCGGCGAGCAGTACTTC.

The J gene is TRBJ1-4, the V gene TRBV6-5, with TRBD1 matching over 8 bases. The CDR3 sequence is 14 residues long. The trim removed 10 bases at V and 8 bases at J, leaving 12 bases unmatched. Germline V gene lookup returns CDR1 MNHEY and CDR2 SVGAGI. DNA of the CDR3: TGTGCCACGGACCCCCGACAGGGGCGGGAAAAACTGTTTTTT. Its translation is CATDPRQGREKLFF.

V usage is TRBV2 and J usage is TRBJ1-2; 12 bases are a match to TRBD1. Germline-derived CDR1 and CDR2 are SNHLY and FYNNEI. This CDR3 comprises 14 residues. The V segment lost 7 bases and the J segment 6 bases; nucleotides outside the gene matches: 6. The CDR3 nucleotides read TGTGCCAGCACCCGGGACAGGGGGCTGGATGGCTACACCTTC. It is translated as CASTRDRGLDGYTF.

This chain joins TRBV19 and TRBJ1-1; weak D call: TRBD1 (6 bases). The germline V gene encodes CDR1 LNHDA and CDR2 SQIVND (reference sequence). This CDR3 is 15 amino acids long. With 4 bases removed from V and 0 bases from J, the gap between germline ends came to 12 bases. CDR3 in DNA: TGTGCCAGTAGTACTCGAGCAGGGGTGAACACTGAAGCTTTCTTT. This gives the protein CASSTRAGVNTEAFF. Based on the CDR3 plus reference TRBV19 and TRBJ1-1, the full variable domain is DGGITQSPKYLFRKEGQNVTLSCEQNLNHDAMYWYRQDPGQGLRLIYYSQIVNDFQKGDIAEGYSVSREKKESFPLTVTSAQKNPTAFYLCASSTRAGVNTEAFFGQGTRLTVV.

The chain links TRBV5-4 to TRBJ1-1; 7 nucleotides line up with TRBD1. V shed 4 bases, J shed 5 bases, and the junction held 11 bases outside the gene matches. CDR3 length: 15 residues. CDR1 is SGHNT and CDR2 is YYREEE in the germline V gene (reference sequence). Here the CDR3 reads CASSPPGTARTEAFF. CDR3 nucleotide sequence: TGTGCCAGCAGCCCGCCAGGGACAGCTAGGACTGAAGCTTTCTTT.

CDR3 sequence: CASSLIERGPQETQYF. DNA for the CDR3: TGTGCCAGCAGCTTGATAGAGCGGGGGCCCCAAGAGACCCAGTACTTC. The genes are TRBV5-4 and TRBJ2-5, with 8 positions matching TRBD2. Germline trimming cut 1 base from V and 1 base from J; bases unmatched to any gene: 6. This CDR3 is 16 amino acids long. Germline V gene lookup returns CDR1 SGHNT and CDR2 YYREEE (reference sequence).

The chain has TRBV7-9 and TRBJ1-1, with 9 bases identical to TRBD1. CDR3 size: 14 residues. CDR1 is SEHNR, CDR2 FQNEAQ, per germline (reference sequence). Losses at the gene ends were 6 bases for V and 3 bases for J; bases not matched to a gene: 5. Here the CDR3 reads CASSRTGEDTEAFF. For the CDR3, the DNA is TGTGCCAGCAGTCGGACAGGGGAGGACACTGAAGCTTTCTTT.

The rearrangement uses TRBV12-5 and TRBJ1-1, with 9 bases fitting TRBD1. V lost 1 base, J lost 0 bases, and 18 bases stayed unmatched. CDR3 length equals 21 residues. CDR1 and CDR2 from the germline V gene are LGHNT and FRNRAP. The CDR3 region has the DNA TGTGCTAGTGGTTTGGCACGATCATCCGGGACAGGGTCGGTCCTGAACACTGAAGCTTTCTTT. Translated, it gives CASGLARSSGTGSVLNTEAFF. Full variable domain (rest looked up from reference TRBV12-5 and TRBJ1-1): DARVTQTPRHKVTEMGQEVTMRCQPILGHNTVFWYRQTMMQGLELLAYFRNRAPLDDSGMPKDRFSAEMPDATLATLKIQPSEPRDSAVYFCASGLARSSGTGSVLNTEAFFGQGTRLTVV.

The J gene is TRBJ1-4, the V gene TRBV6-5; 10 nucleotides match TRBD1. Germline values: CDR1 MNHEY, CDR2 SVGAGI. The CDR3 spans 15 residues. J gave up 5 bases and V 6 bases, and 6 bases lay outside the gene matches. The CDR3 here is CASSQDRGLNEKLFF. The CDR3 coding sequence is TGTGCCAGCAGCCAAGACAGGGGGCTAAATGAAAAACTGTTTTTT.

This rearrangement joins TRBV6-2 or TRBV6-3 to TRBJ2-2, with 7 bases that match TRBD2. Trimming took 7 bases from V and 6 from J; bases not matched to a gene: 11. In germline, CDR1 is MNHEY, CDR2 SVGEGT. There are 15 residues in the CDR3. The CDR3 spells CASISSFGGSGELFF. The CDR3 DNA is TGTGCCAGCATTTCCTCCTTCGGGGGGTCCGGGGAGCTGTTTTTT.

On this clone: At one of its ends the junction is not consistent with the germline gene, which may arise from a read error. The chain is built from TRBV4-1 and TRBJ2-3, with D unclear. The CDR3 is made up of 11 amino acids. Germline CDR1 is MGHRA and CDR2 is YSYEKL. DNA for the CDR3: TGCGCCAGCAACCAAGAAGCGACCCTATATTTT. It codes for CASNQEATLYF.

The chain joins TRBV5-1 to TRBJ2-1; possibly TRBD1 for D (5 bases). The CDR3 consists of 16 residues. V lost 4 bases, J lost 7 bases, and 21 bases lay in between. CDR1 and CDR2 from the germline V gene are SGHRS and YFSETQ. CDR3 region: CASSVLASAGKNEQFF. The CDR3 nucleotides are TGCGCCAGCAGCGTTTTGGCCTCGGCAGGGAAAAATGAGCAGTTCTTC.

The chain couples TRBV7-3 to TRBJ2-3, with 7 bases that match TRBD2. Trimming cost V 0 bases and J 3 bases; bases outside gene matches: 6. The CDR3 contains 16 residues. From germline, CDR1 is SGHTA and CDR2 FQGTGA. CDR3 amino acids: CASSLTGGAGTDTQYF. CDR3 DNA sequence: TGTGCCAGCAGCTTAACGGGAGGGGCCGGGACAGATACGCAGTATTTT.